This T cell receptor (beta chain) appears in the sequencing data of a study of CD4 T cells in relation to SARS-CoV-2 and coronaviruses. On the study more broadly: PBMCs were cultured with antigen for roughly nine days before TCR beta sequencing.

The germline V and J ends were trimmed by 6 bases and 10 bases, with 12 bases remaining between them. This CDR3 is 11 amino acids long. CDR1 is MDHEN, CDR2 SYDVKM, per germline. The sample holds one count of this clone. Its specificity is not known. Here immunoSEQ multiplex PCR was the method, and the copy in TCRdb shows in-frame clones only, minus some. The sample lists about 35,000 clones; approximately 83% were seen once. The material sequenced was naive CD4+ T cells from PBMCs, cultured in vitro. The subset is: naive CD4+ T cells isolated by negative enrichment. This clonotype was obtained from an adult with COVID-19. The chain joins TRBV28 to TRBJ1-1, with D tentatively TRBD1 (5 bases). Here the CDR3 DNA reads TGTGCCAGCAGGTGGGGGACCTCAGCTTTCTTT. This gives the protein CASRWGTSAFF.